The 14 T cell receptor beta chains below come from one sample, sequenced in a study of blood T cell repertoires in COVID-19. The protocol was immunoSEQ multiplex PCR, while the TCRdb copy is restricted to in-frame clones and leaves out a portion. The sample shows approximately 2,800 clones, approximately 93% of them seen only once. Sequencing input: peripheral blood. Receptors were obtained from a human donor in a cohort sampled during active COVID-19.

The genes are TRBV28 and TRBJ1-5, with a tentative D call TRBD1 (5 bases). Per the germline V gene, CDR1 is MDHEN and CDR2 is SYDVKM. Deletions cut 6 bases from V and 3 bases from J, with 9 bases between. The CDR3 runs 13 residues. CDR3 in DNA: TGTGCCAGCAGGCGGGACCTCAATCAGCCCCAGCATTTT. As protein: CASRRDLNQPQHF.

The sample holds a few counts of this clone. The chain joins TRBV19 to TRBJ1-6; no firm D call. Germline V gene sequence: CDR1 LNHDA, CDR2 SQIVND (reference sequence). The CDR3 consists of 13 residues. The V and J ends lost 8 bases and 9 bases respectively, with 14 bases between them. CDR3 sequence reads: CASSETQSSPLHF. Here the CDR3 DNA reads TGTGCCAGTTCGGAGACCCAATCTTCACCCCTCCACTTT.

The genes are TRBV6-5 and TRBJ1-5, with a possible D match to TRBD1 (5 bases). CDR3 length: 15 residues. Germline lookup yields CDR1 MNHEY and CDR2 SVGAGI. V gave up 4 bases and J gave up 1 base, with 11 bases separating them. The CDR3 region has the DNA TGTGCCAGCAGTTGGGGGGAGATCAGCAATCAGCCCCAGCATTTT. Its translation: CASSWGEISNQPQHF.

The CDR3 DNA follows: TGTGCCAGCAGCCCCTCTGGGACAGGGGCGTACAATGAGCAGTTCTTC. It specifies CASSPSGTGAYNEQFF. The chain employs TRBV7-8 and TRBJ2-1; 10 nucleotides agree with TRBD1. The CDR3 covers 16 residues. The germline CDR1 and CDR2 sequences are SGHVS and FQNEAQ. With 5 bases clipped from V and 4 bases from J, the junction kept 8 bases outside the gene matches.

The chain uses TRBV5-1 and TRBJ2-1; 9 bases line up with TRBD2. Germline V gene data show CDR1 as SGHRS and CDR2 as YFSETQ. The junction had 3 bases not matched to a gene; V was cut back by 8 bases and J by 0 bases. The CDR3 totals 14 residues. This CDR3 is CASQLAGSYNEQFF. CDR3 sequence (DNA): TGCGCCAGTCAACTAGCGGGCTCCTACAATGAGCAGTTCTTC.

The chain carries TRBV5-5 and TRBJ2-2; D is ambiguous. This CDR3 comprises 14 residues. Germline V gives CDR1 SGHKS, CDR2 YYEKEE (reference sequence). Between the trimmed V and J ends, which lost 4 bases and 5 bases, there was a span of 12 bases. The CDR3, as DNA: TGTGCCAGCAGCCCGCCGACTGGGACCGGGGAGCTGTTTTTT. Translated, it gives CASSPPTGTGELFF.

The V and J genes are TRBV7-2 and TRBJ1-4; TRBD1 aligns across 8 bases. The CDR3 extends over 15 amino acids. V was pared by 5 bases and J by 3 bases, with 5 bases of the junction left unmatched. CDR1 and CDR2 (germline): SGHTA, FQGNSA. The CDR3 spells CASSQQQGANEKLFF. DNA of the CDR3: TGTGCCAGCAGCCAGCAACAGGGGGCTAATGAAAAACTGTTTTTT.

CDR3 residues: CASSQVRGQGTGSYNSPLHF. CDR3 nucleotides: TGTGCCAGCAGCCAAGTAAGGGGACAGGGGACGGGCTCCTATAATTCACCCCTCCACTTT. V is TRBV4-2 and J is TRBJ1-6; 10 positions match TRBD1. CDR3 length: 20 residues. Germline loops: CDR1 LGHNA, CDR2 YNFKEQ. J lost 0 bases, V lost 1 base, and 9 bases had no gene match.

The V and J genes are TRBV7-9 and TRBJ1-4; no firm D call. In germline, CDR1 is SEHNR, CDR2 FQNEAQ (reference sequence). V was trimmed by 5 bases and J by 2 bases, leaving 9 bases between them. The CDR3 is 14 amino acids. This CDR3 reads CASSPLSTNEKLFF. DNA of the CDR3: TGTGCCAGCAGCCCCCTTTCGACTAATGAAAAACTGTTTTTT.

The chain couples TRBV9 to TRBJ1-1, with D maybe TRBD1 (5 bases). Germline V gives CDR1 SGDLS, CDR2 YYNGEE. Trimming pared 2 bases from V and 5 bases from J, leaving 16 bases between. The CDR3 spans 15 residues. CDR3 coding DNA: TGTGCCAGCAGCGTCGGGACGGCGGGGGATACTGAAGCTTTCTTT. It codes for CASSVGTAGDTEAFF.

This clone occurred a few times. The rearrangement joins TRBV10-3 to TRBJ2-7; maybe TRBD2 (6 bases). Trimming took 4 bases from V and 7 from J, leaving 14 bases between them. The CDR3 runs 13 residues. Germline CDR1 is ENHRY and CDR2 is SYGVKD. CDR3 sequence: CAISVGGLREQYF. DNA for the CDR3: TGTGCCATCAGTGTCGGGGGATTACGGGAGCAGTACTTC.

The chain links TRBV27 to TRBJ1-1; D is unclear. With 8 bases removed from V and 5 bases from J, the gap between germline ends came to 9 bases. The CDR3 spans 11 residues. Germline CDR1 reads MNHEY; CDR2 reads SMNVEV (reference sequence). The CDR3, as DNA: TGTGCCAGCGAGGGAGGGACTGAAGCTTTCTTT. It codes for CASEGGTEAFF.

V usage is TRBV9 and J usage is TRBJ2-7; D is ambiguous. V lost 1 base and J 6 bases, leaving 20 bases between the germline ends. CDR3 length equals 16 residues. CDR1 and CDR2 (germline): SGDLS, YYNGEE. CDR3 amino acids: CASSVSDASPSVEQYF. CDR3 in DNA: TGTGCCAGCAGCGTATCAGACGCTAGTCCCTCCGTCGAGCAGTACTTC.

J is TRBJ2-1 and V is TRBV28, with D hard to call. Trimming removed 1 base at V and 5 bases at J, with 9 bases between. The CDR3 length is 14 residues. Germline CDR1 and CDR2: MDHEN and SYDVKM. Here the CDR3 DNA reads TGTGCCAGCAGTTTATTGAAGGAGAACAATGAGCAGTTCTTC. Translated, it gives CASSLLKENNEQFF. Drawing the rest from reference TRBV28 and TRBJ2-1, the complete variable domain is DVKVTQSSRYLVKRTGEKVFLECVQDMDHENMFWYRQDPGLGLRLIYFSYDVKMKEKGDIPEGYSVSREKKERFSLILESASTNQTSMYLCASSLLKENNEQFFGPGTRLTVL.